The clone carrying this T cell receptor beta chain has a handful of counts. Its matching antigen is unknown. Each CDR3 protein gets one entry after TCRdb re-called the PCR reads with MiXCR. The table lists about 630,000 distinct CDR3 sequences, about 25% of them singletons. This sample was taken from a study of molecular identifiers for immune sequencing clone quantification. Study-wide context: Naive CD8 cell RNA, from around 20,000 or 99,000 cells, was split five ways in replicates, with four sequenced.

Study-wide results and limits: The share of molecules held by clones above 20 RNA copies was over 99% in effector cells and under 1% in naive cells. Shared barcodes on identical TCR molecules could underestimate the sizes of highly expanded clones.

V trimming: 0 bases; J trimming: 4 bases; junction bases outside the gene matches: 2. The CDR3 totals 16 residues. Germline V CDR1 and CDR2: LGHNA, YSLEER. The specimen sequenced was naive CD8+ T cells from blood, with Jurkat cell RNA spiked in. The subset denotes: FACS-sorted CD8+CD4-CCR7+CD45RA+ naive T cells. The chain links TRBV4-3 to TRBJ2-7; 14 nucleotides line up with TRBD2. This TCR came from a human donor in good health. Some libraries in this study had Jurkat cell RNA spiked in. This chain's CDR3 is CASSQDGTSGSYEQYF. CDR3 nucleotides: TGCGCCAGCAGCCAAGACGGGACTAGCGGGAGTTACGAGCAGTACTTC.